This entry is about one TCR beta chain. What it binds is unknown. Gene names are mouse gene names. Coverage ceases 1 residue before the CDR3 finishes, and the germline J gene fills in the end. Time point: mouse harvest day 14 after allogeneic transplant. Mouse grafts combined 10^7 T-cell-depleted bone marrow cells with 10^6 splenic CD5+ T cells. B6 (H2b) cells into BALB/c (H2d) mice; tissues taken at day 7 or 14. The data derive from a study of tissue T cells after allogeneic stem cell transplantation. V was pared by 1 base and J by 4 bases, with 6 bases between. The CDR3 runs 13 residues. Germline V gene lookup returns CDR1 SNHLY and CDR2 FYNGKV (reference sequence). Survey-depth TCRbeta CDR3 sequencing reported V/J genes and productive frequencies. The repertoire was sequenced with immunoSEQ multiplex PCR; TCRdb's copy has only in-frame clones and lacks some. The profile shows around 7,700 clones, under 40% of them singletons.

General observations from the study: Blood and spleen captured only part of the tissue TCR repertoire.

Sequencing was performed on skin. The chain uses TRBV3 and TRBJ2-5; D is possibly TRBD2 (6 bases). The clonotype comes from a female BALB/c mouse given C57BL/6 T cells with graft-versus-host disease after an allogeneic hematopoietic cell transplant. The CDR3 reads CASSLDWEDTQYF. The CDR3 DNA, read in part, is TGTGCCAGCAGCTTAGACTGGGAAGACACCCAGTAC.